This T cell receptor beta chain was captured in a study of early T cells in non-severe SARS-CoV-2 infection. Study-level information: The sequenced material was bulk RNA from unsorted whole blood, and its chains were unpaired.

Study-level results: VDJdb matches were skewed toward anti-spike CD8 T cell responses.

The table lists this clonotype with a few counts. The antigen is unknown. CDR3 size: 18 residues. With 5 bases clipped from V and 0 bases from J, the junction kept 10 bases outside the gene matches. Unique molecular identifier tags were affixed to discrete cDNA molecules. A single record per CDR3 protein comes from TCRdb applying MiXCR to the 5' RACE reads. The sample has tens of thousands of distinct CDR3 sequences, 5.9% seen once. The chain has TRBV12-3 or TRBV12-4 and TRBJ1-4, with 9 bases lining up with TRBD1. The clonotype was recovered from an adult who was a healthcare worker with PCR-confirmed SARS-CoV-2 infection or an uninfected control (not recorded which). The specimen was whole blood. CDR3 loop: CASSNGQGNKATNEKLFF. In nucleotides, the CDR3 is TGTGCCAGCAGTAATGGACAGGGGAATAAAGCAACTAATGAAAAACTGTTTTTT.